The T cell receptor beta chain described here comes from a study of T cell responses to AZD1222 COVID-19 vaccine (dated by TCRdb to about 2021). General notes on the study: A total of 233 trial participants underwent TCR sequencing, of whom nearly 210 had received two doses of AZD1222 and around 25 had received two doses of the MenACWY control vaccine. Enrollment into the trials was organized by age into subgroups of 18-55, 56-69 and 70-plus years, and those subgroups contained approximately 150, 30 and 60 TCR-sequenced participants, respectively.

V drops 6 bases and J drops 2 bases, leaving 8 bases in between. There are 13 amino acids in the CDR3, from cysteine to phenylalanine inclusive. Only CDR3 DNA is held: 39 bases, read in frame from base 1. The germline V gene provides CDR1 SGHTA and CDR2 FQGNSA. To note about this clone: The clone's antigen remains unknown. The input lacks base qualities; no much larger clone sits a single base away.

The research as a whole found: Only 5 to 7 AZD1222 recipients were SARS-CoV-2 seropositive at baseline, limiting conclusions about previously exposed vaccinees. Most participants were white British and females outnumbered males, and the authors suggested that clonal diversity may have been underestimated. Because no day 14 peak-response samples were available, the repertoires could be characterized only after the peak T cell response. Nearly half of unique spike-specific TCRs reportedly recognized epitopes outside regions mutated in the B.1.351 and B.1.1.7 variants. Spike-specific TCR breadth and depth rose significantly after two AZD1222 doses compared with day 0 and with MenACWY recipients. The whole spike protein was spanned by vaccine-associated CD4 TCRs, and dominant responses were seen in regions 160-218 and 743-854. The 56-69-year group was small, and its depth increase did not reach significance, likely because of low power.

The CDR3 regions of human TCRbeta chains were analyzed by immunosequencing. Turning to the authors' computational methods: Repertoire TCRs were matched against a reference library of SARS-CoV-2-specific TCRs generated with the MIRA antigen-specificity platform. Breadth was defined as the fraction of unique TCRs that were SARS-CoV-2-associated. Depth was defined as the fraction of total T cells that were SARS-CoV-2-associated. Using the MIRA data, every spike-specific TCR was mapped to the spike region that the TCR reacted to and assigned to either a CD4 or a CD8 class. Log10-transformed breadth and depth values were compared by one-way ANOVA with Sidak's multiple comparisons tests. TCRdb took over this immuneACCESS table, retaining in-frame rearrangements with V and J assigned. Such tables are incomplete; in checked studies, under half of the missing clones stem from an unresolved V gene, and the remainder is unexplained. The V and J calls and clone size come from that table; D and trimming were worked out from the DNA. A total of about 84,000 clones appear in this sample, approximately 85% of them only once. Around 10% of the sample belongs to the ten largest clones.

What this sample's time point label stands for: about 28 days (+/-7) after the second vaccine dose. Because spike-specific TCR depth and breadth did not differ between the two schedules, AZD1222 recipients who got a second dose at roughly 4 weeks were pooled with those who got a second dose at roughly 12 weeks. Vaccinee samples were obtained from the UK trials COV001 and COV002, which included a single-blind randomized controlled phase 2/3 trial of AZD1222 (ChAdOx1 nCoV-19) in healthy adults. For TCRbeta chain sequencing, PBMC samples were collected from trial participants at day 0 and at day 28 after the second dose.

The material sequenced was peripheral blood, taken 28 days after the second AZD1222 dose. This clonotype originated in an adult who received the AZD1222 COVID-19 vaccine. This receptor chain uses TRBV7-2 and TRBJ1-5; matching of 5 bases hints at TRBD1 as the D gene. The nucleotide sequence reads TGTGCCAGCAGTGACAGTCGCAATCAGCCCCAGCATTTT. This sequence encodes CASSDSRNQPQHF.